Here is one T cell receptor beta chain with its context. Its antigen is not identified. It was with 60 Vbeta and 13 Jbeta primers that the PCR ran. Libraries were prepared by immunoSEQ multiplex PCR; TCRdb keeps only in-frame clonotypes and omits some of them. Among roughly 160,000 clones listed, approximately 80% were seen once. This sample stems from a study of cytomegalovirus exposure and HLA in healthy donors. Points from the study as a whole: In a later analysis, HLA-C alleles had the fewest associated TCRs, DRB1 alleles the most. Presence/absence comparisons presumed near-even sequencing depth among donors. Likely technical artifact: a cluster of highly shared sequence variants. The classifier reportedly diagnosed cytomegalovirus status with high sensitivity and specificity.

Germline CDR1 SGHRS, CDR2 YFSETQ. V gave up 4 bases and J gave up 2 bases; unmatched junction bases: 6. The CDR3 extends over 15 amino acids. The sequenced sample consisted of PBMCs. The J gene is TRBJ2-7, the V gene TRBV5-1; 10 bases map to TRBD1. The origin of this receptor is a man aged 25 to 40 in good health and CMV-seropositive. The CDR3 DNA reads TGCGCCAGCAGCCCGGGACAGGGGAATCCCTACGAGCAGTACTTC. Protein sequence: CASSPGQGNPYEQYF.